This T cell receptor beta chain was identified in a study of T cell repertoires in cytomegalovirus infection. Study at large: Evidence of both CMV infection and a matching HLA type came from public TCR beta signatures.

Germline V lookup: CDR1 SGHAT, CDR2 FQNNGV. V lost 5 bases, J lost 9 bases, and 7 bases stayed unmatched. The CDR3 consists of 14 residues. TCRdb processed the reads anew with MiXCR; each CDR3 protein has one entry. Found here are about 160,000 distinct CDR3 sequences, roughly 22% of them singletons; the top ten hold roughly 25%. On this clonotype: Its antigen is not identified.

The clonotype was recovered from a human donor in good health (CMV status not recorded). Some clones in this sample may be carry-over from other donors' samples. The gene calls are TRBV11-2 and TRBJ2-1, with 10 bases matching TRBD2. The sequences come from CD8+ T cells from cultured PBMCs, collected from culture after CMV antigen stimulation. The CDR3 loop is CASSVSGGPPEQFF. CDR3 coding DNA: TGTGCCAGCAGCGTTAGCGGGGGGCCTCCTGAGCAGTTCTTC.